These 30 T cell receptor beta chains were sequenced from one sample in a study of post-analysis software for immune sequencing data. Overall study findings and caveats: Roughly five TRBV segments occurring more often in patients than controls included TRBV5-6, TRBV5-1 and TRBV20-1.

TCR beta libraries were prepared from cDNA with unique molecular identifiers. Each CDR3 protein gets one entry after TCRdb re-called the PCR reads with MiXCR. The table includes a few hundred thousand distinct CDR3 sequences, nearly 45% detected once. These TCRs are of unknown antigen specificity. The sequenced sample was blood. All receptors derive from a girl under 18 with multiple sclerosis.

The chain recombines TRBV7-8 with TRBJ2-3; TRBD2 aligns across 8 bases. This CDR3 has 16 amino acids. After removal of 2 bases from V and 2 bases from J, the junction contained 6 bases not matched to a gene. CDR1 is SGHVS and CDR2 is FQNEAQ in the germline V gene. This CDR3 reads CASSLRLASSTDTQYF. In DNA, the CDR3 is TGTGCCAGCAGCTTACGACTAGCGAGTTCCACAGATACGCAGTATTTT.

The chain is built from TRBV27 and TRBJ1-1; weak D call: TRBD1 (5 bases). Trimming left V 5 bases short and J 4 bases short, with 14 bases between. The CDR3 totals 14 residues. Looked up from germline, CDR1 is MNHEY and CDR2 is SMNVEV (reference sequence). For the CDR3, the DNA is TGTGCCAGCAGTGCCAGAGGCGGGGGCACTGAAGCTTTCTTT. Translating gives CASSARGGGTEAFF.

This clonotype was detected only a few times. V and J are TRBV24-1 and TRBJ2-1; the match to TRBD2 covers 7 bases. Germline V gives CDR1 KGHDR, CDR2 SFDVKD. This CDR3 spans 18 amino acids. The V segment lost 4 bases and the J segment 0 bases; nucleotides outside the gene matches: 11. The CDR3 spells CATSEWTSGAFSYNEQFF. In nucleotides, the CDR3 is TGTGCCACCAGTGAGTGGACGAGCGGGGCTTTCTCCTACAATGAGCAGTTCTTC.

This clonotype appeared a few times. The CDR3 nucleotides read TGTGCCATCAGTGAGAACCCCCAGGGGCCCAAAAACATTCAGTACTTC. Its protein is CAISENPQGPKNIQYF. J is TRBJ2-4 and V is TRBV10-3; maybe TRBD1 (6 bases). The V and J ends lost 2 bases and 2 bases respectively, with 13 bases between them. The germline V gene has CDR1 ENHRY and CDR2 SYGVKD. The CDR3 runs 16 residues.

This clonotype was counted ten times or more. The chain joins TRBV6-5 to TRBJ2-5; tentative D call: TRBD1 (7 bases). V dropped 2 bases and J dropped 4 bases, with 11 bases sitting between them. There are 14 residues in the CDR3. Germline CDR1 and CDR2: MNHEY and SVGAGI. The CDR3 bases are TGTGCCAGCAGTTACCCAGGGGGAGGAGAGACCCAGTACTTC. Amino acid sequence: CASSYPGGGETQYF.

The rearrangement joins TRBV28 to TRBJ2-7; D not certain. Trimming pared 3 bases from V and 0 bases from J, leaving 9 bases between. The CDR3 has 14 residues. Germline lookup yields CDR1 MDHEN and CDR2 SYDVKM. The CDR3 region has the DNA TGTGCCAGCAGTTTGTTACGGCTCTCCTACGAGCAGTACTTC. Residues: CASSLLRLSYEQYF.

This sequence joins TRBV28 and TRBJ1-2; 8 bases map to TRBD1. With 7 bases clipped from V and 4 bases from J, the junction kept 11 bases outside the gene matches. The CDR3 runs to 15 residues. Germline CDR1 MDHEN, CDR2 SYDVKM. The CDR3 bases are TGTGCCAGCACCTCCGACAGGGGAAGAGGCTATGGCTACACCTTC. Translated, it gives CASTSDRGRGYGYTF.

This clonotype was seen a few times. The chain links TRBV4-1 to TRBJ2-7; D might be TRBD1 (6 bases). The CDR3 contains 15 residues. Germline values: CDR1 MGHRA, CDR2 YSYEKL. Trimming took off 1 base at V and 5 bases at J, with 15 bases between the two ends. The CDR3 is CASSQGGDMGDEQYF. The CDR3 DNA is TGCGCCAGCAGCCAAGGAGGGGACATGGGGGACGAGCAGTACTTC.

This sequence joins TRBV5-1 and TRBJ2-7; 8 bases are a match to TRBD1. Germline V gene sequence: CDR1 SGHRS, CDR2 YFSETQ. The trim removed 3 bases at V and 0 bases at J, leaving 2 bases unmatched. This CDR3 comprises 14 residues. The CDR3 region is CASSWTGSSYEQYF. The CDR3, as DNA: TGCGCCAGCAGCTGGACAGGGAGCTCCTACGAGCAGTACTTC.

This chain joins TRBV29-1 and TRBJ1-1; tentatively, D is TRBD1 (5 bases). The V end lost 5 bases, the J end lost 5 bases, and 15 bases lay between the germline ends. Germline-derived CDR1 and CDR2 are SQVTM and ANQGSEA. This CDR3 comprises 13 residues. CDR3 protein: CSVWDGVRTEAFF. Here the CDR3 DNA reads TGCAGCGTTTGGGACGGGGTTCGGACTGAAGCTTTCTTT.

This clonotype was picked up a small number of times. The chain carries TRBV12-3 or TRBV12-4 and TRBJ2-6; possibly TRBD1 for D (6 bases). The CDR3 is 17 residues long. V lost 2 bases and J lost 3, with 14 bases in between. In DNA form, the CDR3 reads TGTGCCAGCAGTTTACTACAGGGTGCAGGTGGGGCCAACGTCCTGACTTTC. Amino acids: CASSLLQGAGGANVLTF.

This clonotype was seen only a few times. The CDR3 DNA follows: TGCGCCAGCAGCGATCAGAATAACTATGGCTACACCTTC. Protein product: CASSDQNNYGYTF. The chain has TRBV5-1 and TRBJ1-2, with D uncertain. Germline lookup yields CDR1 SGHRS and CDR2 YFSETQ. V gave up 4 bases and J gave up 1 base, with 8 bases separating them. The CDR3 runs to 13 residues.

The rearrangement joins TRBV12-3 or TRBV12-4 to TRBJ2-1; TRBD2 agrees at 13 bases. The CDR3 runs 17 residues. V shed 6 bases, J shed 3 bases, and the junction held 8 bases outside the gene matches. The CDR3 spells CASSPPGLAGIYNEQFF. The CDR3 region has the DNA TGTGCCAGCAGCCCACCGGGACTAGCGGGAATCTACAATGAGCAGTTCTTC.

The chain employs TRBV20-1 and TRBJ2-7; TRBD2 matches 9 bases. With 1 base clipped from V and 3 bases from J, the junction kept 10 bases outside the gene matches. This CDR3 comprises 16 residues. In germline, CDR1 is DFQATT, CDR2 SNEGSKA (reference sequence). The CDR3 loop is CSARVPRLAAGYEQYF. CDR3 nucleotide sequence: TGCAGTGCTAGAGTTCCCCGACTAGCGGCTGGCTACGAGCAGTACTTC.

Of note for this clonotype: One end of the junction fails to match germline, which may point to a read error. The rearrangement links TRBV7-7 to TRBJ2-5, with 7 bases that match TRBD1. CDR1 is SSHAT, CDR2 FNYEAQ, per germline (reference sequence). The CDR3 length is 12 residues. CDR3 in amino acids: CASSPDRETQYF. Written as DNA, the CDR3 is TGTGCTAGCAGCCCGGACAGGGAGACCCAGTACTTC.

J is TRBJ2-1 and V is TRBV10-3, with 7 bases lining up with TRBD2. Germline assignment: CDR1 ENHRY and CDR2 SYGVKD. This CDR3 region has 16 residues. The V gene end was trimmed by 0 bases and the J gene end by 5 bases; junction bases not matched to a gene: 7. CDR3 in amino acids: CAISESGREIDNEQFF. CDR3 sequence (DNA): TGTGCCATCAGTGAGTCTGGGCGGGAGATAGACAATGAGCAGTTCTTC.

This clonotype was counted only a few times. The chain combines TRBV19 with TRBJ2-6; 8 bases line up with TRBD2. The CDR3 contains 15 residues. Germline V lookup: CDR1 LNHDA, CDR2 SQIVND (reference sequence). J was trimmed by 1 base and V by 9 bases; bases with no gene match: 5. In DNA, the CDR3 is TGTGCCAGAGTGACTAGCGAGTCTGGGGCCAACGTCCTGACTTTC. This codes for CARVTSESGANVLTF.

The chain combines TRBV9 with TRBJ1-2; 8 bases align to TRBD1. Trimming at V came to 6 bases and at J to 4 bases, leaving 11 bases not matched to a gene. This CDR3 spans 15 amino acids. Germline V CDR1 and CDR2: SGDLS, YYNGEE. As DNA, the CDR3 is TGTGCCAGCAAATCAGGGGGCGGGTTCGGCTATGGCTACACCTTC. Protein product: CASKSGGGFGYGYTF. The full variable domain, its missing parts supplied by reference TRBV9 and TRBJ1-2, is DSGVTQTPKHLITATGQRVTLRCSPRSGDLSVYWYQQSLDQGLQFLIQYYNGEERAKGNILERFSAQQFPDLHSELNLSSLELGDSALYFCASKSGGGFGYGYTFGSGTRLTVV.

The rearrangement links TRBV28 to TRBJ2-4, with a tentative D call TRBD2 (6 bases). The J call may be in error: the DNA end matches TRBJ2-7 better. CDR1 MDHEN and CDR2 SYDVKM come from the germline V gene. The CDR3 has 15 residues. CDR3 loop: CASRTREGGIYEQYF. CDR3 nucleotide sequence: TGTGCCAGCAGGACGCGAGAGGGCGGGATATACGAGCAGTACTTC.

This clonotype has just a few counts. This rearrangement joins TRBV7-9 to TRBJ1-2, with TRBD1 matching over 7 bases. The CDR3 contains 17 residues. In germline, CDR1 is SEHNR, CDR2 FQNEAQ (reference sequence). The V segment lost 5 bases and the J segment 8 bases; nucleotides outside the gene matches: 20. CDR3 bases: TGTGCCAGCAGCCCACCAGCCCCAGGGGGGGAATGGGGGGGCTACACCTTC. It codes for CASSPPAPGGEWGGYTF.

This clonotype was counted between two and nine times. The chain uses TRBV29-1 and TRBJ1-1; D not resolved. Germline CDR1 SQVTM, CDR2 ANQGSEA. The CDR3 has 12 residues. The ends were cut back, 7 bases at V and 1 base at J, with 10 bases in the middle. DNA of the CDR3: TGCAGCGCTGGACGGAAGAACACTGAAGCTTTCTTT. Amino acids: CSAGRKNTEAFF. Variable domain in full (rest from reference TRBV29-1 and TRBJ1-1): SAVISQKPSRDICQRGTSLTIQCQVDSQVTMMFWYRQQPGQSLTLIATANQGSEATYESGFVIDKFPISRPNLTFSTLTVSNMSPEDSSIYLCSAGRKNTEAFFGQGTRLTVV.

This clonotype occurred a few times. This chain uses TRBV2 with TRBJ2-4, with TRBD2 matching over 11 bases. The J call could be wrong; TRBJ2-7 is a better fit for the DNA end. Germline CDR1 is SNHLY and CDR2 is FYNNEI. CDR3 size: 15 residues. The CDR3 bases are TGTGCCAGCAGCCCTATAACTAGCGGGAGCGGCGAGCAGTACTTC. Its translation: CASSPITSGSGEQYF.

The chain uses TRBV7-3 and TRBJ2-7; D not resolved. The germline V gene encodes CDR1 SGHTA and CDR2 FQGTGA. The ends were cut back, 6 bases at V and 3 bases at J, with 12 bases in the middle. The CDR3 consists of 13 residues. Here the CDR3 DNA reads TGTGCCAGCAGTCCCACGGACGGCTACGAGCAGTACTTC. It is translated as CASSPTDGYEQYF.

V usage is TRBV4-3 and J usage is TRBJ2-5, with a tentative D call TRBD2 (5 bases). The last part of the DNA fits TRBJ2-7 better; the J call may be wrong. The CDR3 runs 15 residues. Germline V gives CDR1 LGHNA, CDR2 YSLEER. The CDR3 loop is CASSQGGFLINEQYF. Here the CDR3 DNA reads TGCGCCAGCAGCCAAGGAGGGTTCCTTATCAACGAGCAGTACTTC.

The gene calls are TRBV7-9 and TRBJ2-3, with 9 bases identical to TRBD1. Germline V lookup: CDR1 SEHNR, CDR2 FQNEAQ (reference sequence). The CDR3 runs to 16 residues. V was clipped by 5 bases and J by 2 bases; unmatched bases: 8. CDR3 in amino acids: CASSSRDRAPTDTQYF. The CDR3 nucleotides are TGTGCCAGCAGCAGCCGGGACAGGGCCCCCACAGATACGCAGTATTTT.

About this clonotype: One end of the junction fails to match germline, which may point to a read error. This rearrangement joins TRBV20-1 to TRBJ2-1; 7 bases are shared with TRBD2. This CDR3 has 16 amino acids. The germline CDR1 and CDR2 sequences are DFQATT and SNEGSKA (reference sequence). CDR3 in amino acids: CSTRHSAGISYNEQFF. CDR3 sequence (DNA): TGCAGTACTAGGCATTCAGCGGGGATCTCCTACAATGAGCAGTTCTTC.

The V call is TRBV5-4, the J call TRBJ1-2, with a tentative D call TRBD1 (5 bases). The CDR3 covers 16 residues. Trimming left V 0 bases short and J 6 bases short, with 18 bases between. Germline CDR1 reads SGHNT; CDR2 reads YYREEE (reference sequence). The chain's CDR3 is CASSLGRGSAFNGYTF. CDR3 coding DNA: TGTGCCAGCAGCTTGGGGAGGGGATCAGCGTTTAATGGCTACACCTTC.

The genes are TRBV12-3 or TRBV12-4 and TRBJ1-5; no definite D call. The V and J ends lost 4 bases and 3 bases respectively, with 7 bases between them. This CDR3 comprises 13 residues. CDR3 sequence (DNA): TGTGCCAGCAGTTCCGCCCACAATCAGCCCCAGCATTTT. It codes for CASSSAHNQPQHF.

This clonotype was observed a handful of times. The rearrangement joins TRBV20-1 to TRBJ2-1, with TRBD2 identical over 8 bases. J was trimmed by 4 bases and V by 5 bases; bases with no gene match: 10. From germline, CDR1 is DFQATT and CDR2 SNEGSKA (reference sequence). CDR3 size: 15 residues. The CDR3: CSAVIGAGAYNEQFF. The CDR3 nucleotides are TGCAGTGCTGTGATTGGAGCGGGAGCGTACAATGAGCAGTTCTTC.

V and J are TRBV4-1 and TRBJ1-4; no firm D call. Germline CDR1 and CDR2: MGHRA and YSYEKL. Trimming stripped 4 bases from V and 3 bases from J, with 6 bases between. CDR3 length: 13 residues. Written as DNA, the CDR3 is TGCGCCAGCAGCCCCGTCCCTAATGAAAAACTGTTTTTT. Protein sequence: CASSPVPNEKLFF.